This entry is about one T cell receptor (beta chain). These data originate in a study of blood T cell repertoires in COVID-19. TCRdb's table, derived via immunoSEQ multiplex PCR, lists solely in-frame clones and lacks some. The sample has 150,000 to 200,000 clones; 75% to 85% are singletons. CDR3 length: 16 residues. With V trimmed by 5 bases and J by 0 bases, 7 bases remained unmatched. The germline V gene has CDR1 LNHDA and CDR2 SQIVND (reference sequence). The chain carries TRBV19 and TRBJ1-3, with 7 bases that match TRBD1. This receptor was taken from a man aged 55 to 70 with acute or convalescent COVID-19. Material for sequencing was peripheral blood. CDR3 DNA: TGTGCCAGTAGTGTTTACAGGGGCGCCTCTGGAAACACCATATATTTT. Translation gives CASSVYRGASGNTIYF.